A selection of T cell receptor beta chains follows, all from one sample in a study of tissue T cells after allogeneic stem cell transplantation. Generated by immunoSEQ multiplex PCR, the TCRdb table keeps only in-frame clones and is missing some. The sample shows several hundred clones, 59% of them seen only once. The sample was liver tissue, taken at autopsy. These receptors all stem from a female patient aged 35 to 69 with steroid-refractory graft-versus-host disease after an allogeneic stem cell transplant. The T cells may come from the graft donor. Both conserved end residues are part of each CDR3. The D gene is left open where the match is weak. Part of the rows lack a size; the others show once, few, many or a class for expanded clones.

J,D,V,size,CDR3,DNA
TRBJ1-2,TRBD1,TRBV28,NA,CASSKTGNGYTF,TGTGCCAGCAGTAAGACAGGGAATGGCTACACCTTC
TRBJ2-7,TRBD2,TRBV6-5,few,CASDSGTSGYEQYF,TGTGCCAGCGATTCCGGGACTAGCGGCTACGAGCAGTACTTC
TRBJ2-7,NA,TRBV19,once,CASSTRRGEYEQYF,TGTGCCAGTAGTACCCGCAGGGGGGAATACGAGCAGTACTTC
TRBJ2-6,NA,TRBV4-1,large,CASSQVQLSGANVLTF,TGCGCCAGCAGCCAAGTCCAGCTTTCTGGGGCCAACGTCCTGACTTTC
TRBJ2-3,NA,TRBV5-1,NA,CASSLVPFPTDTQYF,TGCGCCAGCAGCTTAGTCCCCTTCCCGACAGATACGCAGTATTTT
TRBJ1-1,NA,TRBV6-1,NA,CASSERIANTEAFF,TGTGCCAGCAGTGAACGGATAGCGAACACTGAAGCTTTCTTT
TRBJ2-5,NA,TRBV3-1/TRBV3-2,NA,CASSSTGNPETQYF,TGTGCCAGCAGCTCTACGGGGAACCCCGAGACCCAGTACTTC
TRBJ1-4,NA,TRBV5-1,few,CASSPGGGGNEKLFF,TGCGCCAGCAGCCCGGGAGGGGGAGGTAATGAAAAACTGTTTTTT
TRBJ2-2,NA,TRBV4-1,NA,CASSQGGTFANTGELFF,TGCGCCAGCAGCCAGGGTGGGACATTCGCGAACACCGGGGAGCTGTTTTTT
TRBJ2-5,NA,TRBV13,NA,CASSYWTDQETQYF,TGTGCCAGCAGCTACTGGACAGACCAAGAGACCCAGTACTTC
TRBJ2-7,TRBD1,TRBV18,NA,CASSPGTGSYEQYF,TGTGCCAGCTCTCCCGGGACAGGATCCTACGAGCAGTACTTC
TRBJ2-3,NA,TRBV18,few,CASSVLATDTQYF,TGTGCCAGCTCAGTTCTAGCAACAGATACGCAGTATTTT
TRBJ2-7,NA,TRBV3-1/TRBV3-2,hyperexpanded,CASSQWTEQYF,TGTGCCAGCAGCCAATGGACCGAGCAGTACTTC
TRBJ2-7,TRBD2,TRBV12-5,NA,CASENSGRNEQYF,TGTGCTAGTGAGAATAGCGGGAGAAACGAGCAGTACTTC
TRBJ2-1,NA,TRBV3-1/TRBV3-2,few,CASSQDLSTNEQFF,TGTGCCAGCAGCCAGGACTTATCTACCAATGAGCAGTTCTTC
TRBJ2-7,NA,TRBV5-1,NA,CASSLQSSYEQYF,TGCGCCAGCAGCTTGCAGAGCTCCTACGAGCAGTACTTC
TRBJ1-2,NA,TRBV30,NA,CAWSVAGVGNTF,TGTGCCTGGAGTGTGGCGGGCGTGGGCAACACCTTC
TRBJ2-1,NA,TRBV7-2,NA,CASSLVGGVDEQFF,TGTGCCAGCAGCTTAGTGGGGGGAGTGGATGAGCAGTTCTTC
TRBJ2-3,NA,TRBV7-2,few,CASSLFGTSFLSQYF,TGTGCCAGCAGCTTATTCGGGACTTCGTTTCTGTCGCAGTATTTT
TRBJ2-7,NA,TRBV9,NA,CASSTAGYSYEQYF,TGTGCCAGCAGCACCGCGGGTTACTCCTACGAGCAGTACTTC
TRBJ2-4,TRBD2,TRBV7-2,NA,CASSLGGRVDYKNIQYF,TGTGCCAGCAGCTTAGGAGGGAGGGTAGACTACAAAAACATTCAGTACTTC
TRBJ2-3,NA,TRBV3-1/TRBV3-2,NA,CASSGGSPIVMQDTQYF,TGTGCCAGCAGCGGAGGAAGTCCCATTGTCATGCAAGATACGCAGTATTTT
TRBJ1-2,TRBD1,TRBV19,NA,CASSIGQGARGGYTF,TGTGCCAGTAGTATAGGACAGGGGGCAAGGGGTGGCTACACCTTC
TRBJ1-3,NA,TRBV9,NA,CASSVNLRTGNTIYF,TGTGCCAGCAGCGTAAATTTAAGGACTGGAAACACCATATATTTT
TRBJ1-1,NA,TRBV10-3,NA,CAIRNQGGNTEAFF,TGTGCCATCAGGAATCAGGGAGGAAACACTGAAGCTTTCTTT
TRBJ1-5,NA,TRBV6-1,few,CASSELRDYSNQPQHF,TGTGCCAGCAGTGAATTGCGGGATTATAGCAATCAGCCCCAGCATTTT
TRBJ1-1,NA,TRBV28,hyperexpanded,CASSTKLRGGEAFF,TGTGCCAGCAGCACGAAACTAAGGGGCGGTGAAGCTTTCTTT
TRBJ2-5,NA,TRBV5-1,few,CASSLGTWGETQYF,TGCGCCAGCAGCTTGGGGACTTGGGGTGAGACCCAGTACTTC
TRBJ1-1,NA,TRBV4-3,once,CASSPRENTEAFF,TGCGCCAGCAGCCCTCGGGAGAACACTGAAGCTTTCTTT
TRBJ1-3,NA,TRBV3-1/TRBV3-2,NA,CASSQGPGNTIYF,TGTGCCAGCAGCCAAGGCCCTGGAAACACCATATATTTT
TRBJ1-3,NA,TRBV4-2,once,CASSQFLGPLYF,TGTGCCAGCAGCCAATTCCTGGGTCCACTGTATTTT
TRBJ2-2,NA,TRBV7-3,NA,CASSLTNTGELFF,TGTGCCAGCAGCTTAACTAACACCGGGGAGCTGTTTTTT
TRBJ1-2,NA,TRBV2,NA,CASRVVRGDGYTF,TGTGCCAGCAGAGTGGTCAGGGGCGATGGCTACACCTTC
TRBJ2-2,NA,TRBV30,few,CAWSVSWAGELFF,TGTGCCTGGAGCGTCTCATGGGCCGGGGAGCTGTTTTTT